These T cell receptor beta chains were read from a single sample in a study of shared clonotypes between healthy human individuals. Profiling relied on immunoSEQ multiplex PCR, and the TCRdb table lists in-frame clones only, not all of them. The table has 400,000 to 600,000 clones, roughly 77% seen once. The sample consisted of PBMCs. The origin of the receptors is a woman aged 35 to 49 in good health. Some clones in this sample may be carry-over from other donors' samples. Each CDR3 is given with its conserved first and last residue. D genes are given only for firm matches. Clone size is given for some rows only: seen once, a few or many times, or a class if the clone is expanded.

d_call: TRBD2; v_call: TRBV9; clone_size: -; j_call: TRBJ2-1; cdr3_aa: CASSGRDYSYNEQFF; cdr3_nt: TGTGCCAGCAGCGGGAGGGACTACTCCTACAATGAGCAGTTCTTC
d_call: -; v_call: TRBV27; clone_size: -; j_call: TRBJ2-7; cdr3_aa: CASSLGHEQYF; cdr3_nt: TGTGCCAGCAGTTTAGGGCACGAGCAGTACTTC
d_call: -; v_call: TRBV28; clone_size: -; j_call: TRBJ2-5; cdr3_aa: CASRRQETQYF; cdr3_nt: TGTGCCAGTCGCCGACAAGAGACCCAGTACTTC
d_call: -; v_call: TRBV6-1; clone_size: -; j_call: TRBJ1-2; cdr3_aa: CASSGPNNYGYTF; cdr3_nt: TGTGCCAGCAGCGGACCGAATAACTATGGCTACACCTTC
d_call: -; v_call: TRBV30; clone_size: -; j_call: TRBJ2-2; cdr3_aa: CAWSSGTPNTGELFF; cdr3_nt: TGTGCCTGGAGTTCCGGGACACCGAACACCGGGGAGCTGTTTTTT
d_call: -; v_call: TRBV14; clone_size: -; j_call: TRBJ1-1; cdr3_aa: CASSQVQSAEAFF; cdr3_nt: TGTGCCAGCAGCCAAGTGCAGAGCGCTGAAGCTTTCTTT
d_call: -; v_call: TRBV29-1; clone_size: -; j_call: TRBJ2-3; cdr3_aa: CSVAVTGTDTQYF; cdr3_nt: TGCAGCGTGGCGGTAACGGGGACAGATACGCAGTATTTT
d_call: -; v_call: TRBV6-5; clone_size: -; j_call: TRBJ2-3; cdr3_aa: CASSRGSGVADTQYF; cdr3_nt: TGTGCCAGCAGTCGGGGGTCGGGAGTGGCAGATACGCAGTATTTT
d_call: -; v_call: TRBV11-2; clone_size: once; j_call: TRBJ2-2; cdr3_aa: CASSLEAARLTNTGELFF; cdr3_nt: TGTGCCAGCAGCTTAGAAGCCGCCAGGCTAACGAACACCGGGGAGCTGTTTTTT
d_call: -; v_call: TRBV5-8; clone_size: -; j_call: TRBJ2-7; cdr3_aa: CASSWETGLPYEQYF; cdr3_nt: TGTGCCAGCAGCTGGGAGACAGGCCTCCCCTACGAGCAGTACTTC
d_call: -; v_call: TRBV5-4; clone_size: -; j_call: TRBJ1-1; cdr3_aa: CASTSSRGPTEAFF; cdr3_nt: TGTGCCAGCACCTCATCCCGGGGGCCGACTGAAGCTTTCTTT
d_call: -; v_call: TRBV7-9; clone_size: -; j_call: TRBJ1-1; cdr3_aa: CASSLFGQGDTEAFF; cdr3_nt: TGTGCCAGCAGCTTATTTGGGCAGGGAGACACTGAAGCTTTCTTT